This TCR beta chain was sequenced for a study of cytomegalovirus exposure and HLA in healthy donors. Overall study results and limits: In a later analysis, HLA-C alleles had the fewest associated TCRs, DRB1 alleles the most. A missense variant in DCLRE1C was later tied to TCR beta V- and J-gene trimming. Testing in vitro showed a few CMV-associated chains specific for CMV antigens.

This CDR3 spans 15 amino acids. The germline CDR1 and CDR2 sequences are KGHSH and LQKENI. The V gene end was trimmed by 0 bases and the J gene end by 3 bases; junction bases not matched to a gene: 4. With regard to this clone: The antigen is undetermined.

Primers included in the PCR were 60 Vbeta and 13 Jbeta primers. Assay: immunoSEQ multiplex PCR; the TCRdb copy retains only in-frame clones and omits some. In the table there are about 300,000 clones, about nine tenths of which are singletons. This receptor was identified in a man aged 40-49 years in good health and CMV-seropositive. V is TRBV18 and J is TRBJ1-1; 7 bases map to TRBD1. Sequencing was done on a sample of PBMCs. CDR3: CASSPPTGSDTEAFF. CDR3 bases: TGTGCCAGCTCACCACCGACAGGGTCGGACACTGAAGCTTTCTTT.